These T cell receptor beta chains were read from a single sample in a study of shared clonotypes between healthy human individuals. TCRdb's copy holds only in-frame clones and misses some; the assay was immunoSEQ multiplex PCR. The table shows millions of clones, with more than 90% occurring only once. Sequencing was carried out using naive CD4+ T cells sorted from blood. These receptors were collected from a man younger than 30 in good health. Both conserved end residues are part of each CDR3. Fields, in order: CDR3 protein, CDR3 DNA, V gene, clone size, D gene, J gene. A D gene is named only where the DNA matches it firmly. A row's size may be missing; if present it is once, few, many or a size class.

CASNSQGREQYF TGTGCCAGCAATTCACAGGGGCGCGAGCAGTACTTC TRBV6-1 NA TRBD1 TRBJ2-7
CASSAQVTSPGANVLTF TGTGCCAGCAGCGCCCAGGTGACTAGCCCCGGGGCCAACGTCCTGACTTTC TRBV9 NA TRBD2 TRBJ2-6
CASSYGPTYEQYF TGTGCCAGCAGTTACGGCCCGACCTACGAGCAGTACTTC TRBV6-6 NA NA TRBJ2-7
CASSDLNEKLFF TGTGCCAGCAGTGATCTAAATGAAAAACTGTTTTTT TRBV2 NA NA TRBJ1-4
CASSWGGPAGNKETQYF TGCGCCAGCAGCTGGGGGGGACCAGCGGGGAACAAAGAGACCCAGTACTTC TRBV5-1 once TRBD2 TRBJ2-5
CSVRGEGGDTQYF TGCAGCGTCAGGGGCGAGGGTGGAGATACGCAGTATTTT TRBV29-1 NA NA TRBJ2-3
CASSESRDEQYF TGTGCCAGCAGTGAGTCCCGCGACGAGCAGTACTTC TRBV2 once NA TRBJ2-7
CASSLSVGGYTF TGTGCCAGCAGCTTGAGCGTAGGTGGCTACACCTTC TRBV5-6 NA NA TRBJ1-2
CASREGQGATEAFF TGTGCCAGCAGGGAGGGACAGGGCGCCACTGAAGCTTTCTTT TRBV6-5 NA TRBD1 TRBJ1-1
CASSLSGQNTGELFF TGCGCCAGCAGCTTGAGCGGGCAGAACACCGGGGAGCTGTTTTTT TRBV5-1 NA NA TRBJ2-2
CASSLEGLNSPLHF TGCGCCAGCAGCTTGGAGGGTCTAAATTCACCCCTCCACTTT TRBV5-1 NA NA TRBJ1-6
CASSLGGLAGAGYEQYF TGTGCCAGCAGCTTAGGGGGACTAGCGGGAGCAGGGTACGAGCAGTACTTC TRBV7-8 NA TRBD2 TRBJ2-7
CASSLYTSGGARDTQYF TGTGCCAGCTCACTCTACACTAGCGGGGGGGCCCGAGATACGCAGTATTTT TRBV18 NA TRBD2 TRBJ2-3